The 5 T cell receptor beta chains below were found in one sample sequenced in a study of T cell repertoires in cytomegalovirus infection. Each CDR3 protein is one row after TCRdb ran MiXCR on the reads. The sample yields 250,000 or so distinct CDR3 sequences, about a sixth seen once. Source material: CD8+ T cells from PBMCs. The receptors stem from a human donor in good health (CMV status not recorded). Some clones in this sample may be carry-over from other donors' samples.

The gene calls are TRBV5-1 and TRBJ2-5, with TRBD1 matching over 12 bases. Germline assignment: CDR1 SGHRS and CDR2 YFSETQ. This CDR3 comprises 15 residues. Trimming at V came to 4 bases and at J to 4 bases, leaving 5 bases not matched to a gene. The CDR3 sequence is CASSHRDRGRETQYF. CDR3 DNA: TGCGCCAGCAGCCACCGGGACAGGGGGCGAGAGACCCAGTACTTC.

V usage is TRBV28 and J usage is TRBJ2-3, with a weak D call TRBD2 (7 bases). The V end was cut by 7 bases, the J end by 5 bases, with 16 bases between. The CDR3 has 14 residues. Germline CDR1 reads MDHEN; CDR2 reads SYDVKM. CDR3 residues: CASIGFRGGDTQYF. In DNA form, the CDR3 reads TGTGCCAGCATCGGGTTTAGGGGGGGAGATACGCAGTATTTT.

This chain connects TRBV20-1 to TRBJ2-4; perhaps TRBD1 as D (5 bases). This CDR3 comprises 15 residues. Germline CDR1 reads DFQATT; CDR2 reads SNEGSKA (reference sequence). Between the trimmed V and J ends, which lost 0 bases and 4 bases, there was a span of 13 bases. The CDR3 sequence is CSARDWGRTKNIQYF. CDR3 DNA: TGCAGTGCTAGAGATTGGGGCAGAACTAAAAACATTCAGTACTTC.

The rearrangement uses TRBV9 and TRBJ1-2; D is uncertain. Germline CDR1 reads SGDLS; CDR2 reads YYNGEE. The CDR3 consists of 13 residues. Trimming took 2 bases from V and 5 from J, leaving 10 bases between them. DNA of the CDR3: TGTGCCAGCAGCGTGAGCAATCGGTATGGCTACACCTTC. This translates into CASSVSNRYGYTF.

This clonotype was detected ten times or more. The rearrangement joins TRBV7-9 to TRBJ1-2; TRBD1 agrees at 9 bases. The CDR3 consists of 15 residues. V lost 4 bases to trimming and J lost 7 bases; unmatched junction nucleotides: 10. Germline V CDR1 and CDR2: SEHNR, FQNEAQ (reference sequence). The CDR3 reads CASSSQQGAVFGYTF. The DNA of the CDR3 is TGTGCCAGCAGCTCGCAACAGGGGGCTGTATTTGGCTACACCTTC.